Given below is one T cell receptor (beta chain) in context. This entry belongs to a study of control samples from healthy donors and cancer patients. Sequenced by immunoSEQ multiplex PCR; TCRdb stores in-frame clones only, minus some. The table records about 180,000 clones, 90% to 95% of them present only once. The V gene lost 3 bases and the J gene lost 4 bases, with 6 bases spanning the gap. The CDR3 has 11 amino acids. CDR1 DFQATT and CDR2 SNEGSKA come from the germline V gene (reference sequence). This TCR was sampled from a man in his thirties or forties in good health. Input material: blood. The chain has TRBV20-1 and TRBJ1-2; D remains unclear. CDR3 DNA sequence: TGCAGTGCTAGTACGGGCTATGGCTACACCTTC. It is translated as CSASTGYGYTF.